The present T cell receptor (beta chain) was sequenced within a study of T cell responses to AZD1222 COVID-19 vaccine. As for this clone: Its antigen is not known.

This CDR3 is 16 amino acids long. Germline values: CDR1 MNHEY, CDR2 SVGEGT. V lost 1 base and J lost 2, with 14 bases in between. Study-wide results and limits: Repertoire sampling occurred only after the peak T cell response. There were mostly white British donors and more females than males, and clonal diversity was possibly underestimated. Vaccination with two AZD1222 doses was followed by a rise in Spike-specific TCR breadth and depth.

Here immunoSEQ multiplex PCR was the method, and the copy in TCRdb shows in-frame clones only, minus some. Found here are some 110,000 clones, approximately 86% of them singletons; the top ten hold over 8.5%. This rearrangement joins TRBV6-2 or TRBV6-3 to TRBJ2-5; D is possibly TRBD2 (7 bases). This sequence originates from an adult in good health. The input for sequencing was peripheral blood, taken on day 0 of AZD1222 vaccination. The chain's CDR3 is CASSYFGGGLQETQYF. CDR3 sequence (DNA): TGTGCCAGCAGTTACTTTGGGGGGGGGCTTCAAGAGACCCAGTACTTC.